This TCR beta chain was obtained from a study of blood T cell repertoires in COVID-19. At the level of the study: Italy, Spain and the United States were the sources of the convalescent and acute COVID-19 samples. Sample material is recorded as cDNA or gDNA derived from T cells, B-cell-depleted T cells, or PBMCs.

The CDR3 is 13 residues long. Germline values: CDR1 SGHAT, CDR2 FQNNGV. V trimming: 5 bases; J trimming: 11 bases; junction bases outside the gene matches: 9. Seattle-derived patients entered the study during active infection and were followed longitudinally. Per the authors' pipeline: Amplification with reference gene primers provided the estimates of nucleated cell counts. Only in-frame clones appear in the TCRdb table, and some are missing; sequencing was by immunoSEQ multiplex PCR. V and J calls plus clone size are reproduced from that table; the DNA served to infer D and trimming. This sample has under 250,000 clones, with 82% found just once.

The sample taken for sequencing was peripheral blood. The genes are TRBV11-2 and TRBJ1-1; TRBD1 matches at 9 bases. The receptor was isolated from a woman in her sixties or seventies with COVID-19, enrolled during active disease. This chain's CDR3 is CASSPGTGHRAFF. The CDR3 bases are TGTGCCAGCAGCCCCGGGACAGGGCATAGGGCTTTCTTT.